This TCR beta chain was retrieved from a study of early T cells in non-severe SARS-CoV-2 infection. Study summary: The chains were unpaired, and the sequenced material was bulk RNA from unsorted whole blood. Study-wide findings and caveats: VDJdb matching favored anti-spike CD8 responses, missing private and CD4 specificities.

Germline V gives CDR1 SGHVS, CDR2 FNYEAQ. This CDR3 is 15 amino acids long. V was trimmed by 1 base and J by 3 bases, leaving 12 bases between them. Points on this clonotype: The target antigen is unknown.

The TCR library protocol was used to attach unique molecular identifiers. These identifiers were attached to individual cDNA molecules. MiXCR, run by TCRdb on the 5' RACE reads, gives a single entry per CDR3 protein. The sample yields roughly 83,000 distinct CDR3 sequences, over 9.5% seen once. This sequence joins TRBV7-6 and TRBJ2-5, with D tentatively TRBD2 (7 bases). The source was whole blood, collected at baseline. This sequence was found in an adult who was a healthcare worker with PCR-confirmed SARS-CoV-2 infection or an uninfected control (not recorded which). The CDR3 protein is CASSLVRGAKETQYF. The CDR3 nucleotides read TGTGCCAGCAGCTTAGTACGGGGGGCAAAAGAGACCCAGTACTTC.